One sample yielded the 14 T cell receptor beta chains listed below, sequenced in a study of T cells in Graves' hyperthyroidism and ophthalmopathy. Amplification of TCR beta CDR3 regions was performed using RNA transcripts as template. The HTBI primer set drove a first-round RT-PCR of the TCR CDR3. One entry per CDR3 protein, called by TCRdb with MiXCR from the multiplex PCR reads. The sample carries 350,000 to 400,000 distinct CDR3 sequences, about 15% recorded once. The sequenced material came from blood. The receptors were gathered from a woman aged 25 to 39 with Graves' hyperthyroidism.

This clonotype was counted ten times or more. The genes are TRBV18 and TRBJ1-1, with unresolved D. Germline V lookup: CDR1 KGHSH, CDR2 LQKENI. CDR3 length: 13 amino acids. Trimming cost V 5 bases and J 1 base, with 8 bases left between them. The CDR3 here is CASSVQPNTEAFF. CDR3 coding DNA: TGTGCCAGCTCAGTACAGCCGAACACTGAAGCTTTCTTT.

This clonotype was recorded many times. CDR3 residues: CASRQTPGLAGPTDTQYF. In nucleotides, the CDR3 is TGTGCCAGCAGGCAAACTCCGGGACTAGCGGGGCCCACAGATACGCAGTATTTT. The chain employs TRBV28 and TRBJ2-3, with TRBD2 matching over 13 bases. The V segment lost 6 bases and the J segment 2 bases; nucleotides outside the gene matches: 11. Germline CDR1 reads MDHEN; CDR2 reads SYDVKM. The CDR3 runs 18 residues.

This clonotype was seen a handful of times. The DNA for the CDR3 is TGTGCCAGCAGTTTAGAGGGGCGAAGCACAGATACGCAGTATTTT. Translating gives CASSLEGRSTDTQYF. The rearrangement uses TRBV27 and TRBJ2-3; D may correspond to TRBD1 or TRBD2 (5 bases each). The CDR3 is 15 amino acids. V lost 2 bases to trimming and J lost 0 bases, with 9 bases between them. Germline V CDR1 and CDR2: MNHEY, SMNVEV (reference sequence).

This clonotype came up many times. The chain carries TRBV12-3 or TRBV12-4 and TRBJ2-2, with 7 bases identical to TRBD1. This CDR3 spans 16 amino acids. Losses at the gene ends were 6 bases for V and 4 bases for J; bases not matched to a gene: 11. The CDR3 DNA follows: TGTGCCAGCAGCCCTGGGACAGCTATAACCACCGGGGAGCTGTTTTTT. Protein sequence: CASSPGTAITTGELFF.

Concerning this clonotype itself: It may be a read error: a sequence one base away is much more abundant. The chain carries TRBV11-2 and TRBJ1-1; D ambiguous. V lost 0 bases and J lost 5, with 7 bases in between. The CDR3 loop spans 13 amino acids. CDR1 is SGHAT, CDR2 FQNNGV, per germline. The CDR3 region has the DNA TGTGCCAGCAGCTTAGATCCGTCAACTGAAGCTTTCTTT. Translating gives CASSLDPSTEAFF.

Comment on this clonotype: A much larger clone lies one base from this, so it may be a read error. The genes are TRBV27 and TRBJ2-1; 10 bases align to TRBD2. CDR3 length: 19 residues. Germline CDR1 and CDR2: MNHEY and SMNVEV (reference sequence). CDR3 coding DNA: TGTGCCAGCAGTTTATCGCCCCGAATCCTAGCGGGAGTTCGCAATGAGCAGCTCTTC. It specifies CASSLSPRILAGVRNEQLF.

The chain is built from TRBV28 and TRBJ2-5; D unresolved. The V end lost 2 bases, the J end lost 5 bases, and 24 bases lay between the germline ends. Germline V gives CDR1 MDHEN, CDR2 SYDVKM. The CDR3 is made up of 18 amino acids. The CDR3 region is CASSLIVFASSHGETQYF. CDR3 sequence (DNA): TGTGCCAGCAGTTTAATTGTTTTCGCGTCGAGTCATGGGGAGACCCAGTACTTC.

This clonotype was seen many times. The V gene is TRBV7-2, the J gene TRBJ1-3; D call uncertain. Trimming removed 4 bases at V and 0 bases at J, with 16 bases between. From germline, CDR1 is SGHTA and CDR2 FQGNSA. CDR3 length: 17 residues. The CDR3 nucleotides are TGTGCCAGCAGCTCTACTAGACTATCCTTCTCTGGAAACACCATATATTTT. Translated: CASSSTRLSFSGNTIYF.

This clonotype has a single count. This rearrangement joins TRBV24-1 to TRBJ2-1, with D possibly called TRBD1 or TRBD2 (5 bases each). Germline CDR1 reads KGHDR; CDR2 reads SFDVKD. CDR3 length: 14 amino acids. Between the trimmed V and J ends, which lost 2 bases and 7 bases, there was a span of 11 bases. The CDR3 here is CATSDSGPANEQFF. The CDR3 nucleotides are TGTGCCACCAGTGATTCGGGACCCGCTAATGAGCAGTTCTTC.

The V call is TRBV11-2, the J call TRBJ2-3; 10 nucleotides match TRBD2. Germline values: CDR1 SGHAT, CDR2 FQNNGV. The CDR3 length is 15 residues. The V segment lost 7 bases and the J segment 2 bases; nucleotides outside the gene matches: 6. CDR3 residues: CASTSGRADTDTQYF. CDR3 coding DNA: TGTGCCAGCACGAGCGGGAGGGCCGACACAGATACGCAGTATTTT. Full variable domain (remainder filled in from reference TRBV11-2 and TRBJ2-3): EAGVAQSPRYKIIEKRQSVAFWCNPISGHATLYWYQQILGQGPKLLIQFQNNGVVDDSQLPKDRFSAERLKGVDSTLKIQPAKLEDSAVYLCASTSGRADTDTQYFGPGTRLTVL.

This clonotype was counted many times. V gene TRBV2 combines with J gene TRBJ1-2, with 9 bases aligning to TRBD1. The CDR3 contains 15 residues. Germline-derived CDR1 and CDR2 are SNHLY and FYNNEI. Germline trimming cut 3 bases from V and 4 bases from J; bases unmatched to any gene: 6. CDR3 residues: CASSERTGEGYGYTF. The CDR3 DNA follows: TGTGCCAGCAGTGAGAGGACAGGGGAGGGCTATGGCTACACCTTC.

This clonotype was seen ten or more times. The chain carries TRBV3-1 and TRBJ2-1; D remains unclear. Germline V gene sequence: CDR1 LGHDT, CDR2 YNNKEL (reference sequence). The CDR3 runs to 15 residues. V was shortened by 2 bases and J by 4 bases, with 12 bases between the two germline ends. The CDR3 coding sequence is TGTGCCAGCAGCCAAACCTCTTATGGTTACAATGAGCAGTTCTTC. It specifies CASSQTSYGYNEQFF.

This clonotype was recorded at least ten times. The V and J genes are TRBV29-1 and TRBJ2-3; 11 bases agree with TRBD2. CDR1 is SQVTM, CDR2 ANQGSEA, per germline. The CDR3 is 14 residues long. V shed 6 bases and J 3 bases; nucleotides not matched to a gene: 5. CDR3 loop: CSVPLAGATDTQYF. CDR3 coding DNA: TGCAGCGTCCCACTAGCGGGAGCGACAGATACGCAGTATTTT.

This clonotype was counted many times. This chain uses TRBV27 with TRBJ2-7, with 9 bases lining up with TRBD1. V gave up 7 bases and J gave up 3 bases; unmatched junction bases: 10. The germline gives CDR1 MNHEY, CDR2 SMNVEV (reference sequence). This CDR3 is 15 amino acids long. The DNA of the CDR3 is TGTGCCAGCAAGCCGGGACAGGGTCTCAGCTACGAGCAGTACTTC. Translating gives CASKPGQGLSYEQYF.